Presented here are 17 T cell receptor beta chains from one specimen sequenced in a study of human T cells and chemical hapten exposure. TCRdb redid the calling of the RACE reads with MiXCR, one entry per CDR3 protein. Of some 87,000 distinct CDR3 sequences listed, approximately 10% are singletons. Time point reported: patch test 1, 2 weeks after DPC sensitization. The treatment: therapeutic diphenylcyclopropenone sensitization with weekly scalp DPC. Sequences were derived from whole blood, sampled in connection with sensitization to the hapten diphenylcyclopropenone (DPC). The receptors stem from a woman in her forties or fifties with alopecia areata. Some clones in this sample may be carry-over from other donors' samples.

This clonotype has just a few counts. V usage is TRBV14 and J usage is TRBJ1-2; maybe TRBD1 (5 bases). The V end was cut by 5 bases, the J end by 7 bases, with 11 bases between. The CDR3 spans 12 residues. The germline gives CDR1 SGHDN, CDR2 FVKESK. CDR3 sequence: CASSTQGFGYTF. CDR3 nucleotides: TGTGCCAGCAGCACTCAGGGTTTTGGCTACACCTTC.

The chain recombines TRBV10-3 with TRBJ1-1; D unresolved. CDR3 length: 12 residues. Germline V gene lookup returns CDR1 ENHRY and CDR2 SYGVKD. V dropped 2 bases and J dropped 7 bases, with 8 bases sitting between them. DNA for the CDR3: TGTGCCATCAGTGAGGTCGGGAGTGAAGCTTTCTTT. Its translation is CAISEVGSEAFF.

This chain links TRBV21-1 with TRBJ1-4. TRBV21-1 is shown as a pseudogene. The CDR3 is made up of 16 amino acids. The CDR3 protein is CASSKTNLSSGEKLFF. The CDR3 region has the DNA TGTGCCAGCAGCAAAACTAACCTCTCAAGCGGGGAAAAACTGTTTTTT.

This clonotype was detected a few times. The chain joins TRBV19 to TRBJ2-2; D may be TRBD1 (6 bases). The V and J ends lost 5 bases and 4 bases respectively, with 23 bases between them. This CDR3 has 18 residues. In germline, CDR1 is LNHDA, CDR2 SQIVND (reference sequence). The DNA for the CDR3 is TGTGCCAGTAGTCCCCCCCGGACAGCTCTAAGGGGCACCGGGGAGCTGTTTTTT. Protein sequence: CASSPPRTALRGTGELFF.

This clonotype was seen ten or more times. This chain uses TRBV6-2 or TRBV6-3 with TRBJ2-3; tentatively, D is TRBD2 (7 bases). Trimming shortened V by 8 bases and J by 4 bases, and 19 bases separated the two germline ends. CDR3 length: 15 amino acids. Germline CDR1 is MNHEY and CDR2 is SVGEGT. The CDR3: CASALGAGASDTQYF. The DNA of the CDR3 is TGTGCCAGCGCCCTGGGGGCGGGAGCTTCAGATACGCAGTATTTT.

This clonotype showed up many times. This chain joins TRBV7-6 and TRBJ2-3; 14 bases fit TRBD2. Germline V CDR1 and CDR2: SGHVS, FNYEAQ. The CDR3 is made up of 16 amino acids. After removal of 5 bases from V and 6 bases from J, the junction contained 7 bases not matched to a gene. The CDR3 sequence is CASSLSWTSGRDTQYF. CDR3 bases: TGTGCCAGCAGCCTATCTTGGACTAGCGGGAGGGATACGCAGTATTTT.

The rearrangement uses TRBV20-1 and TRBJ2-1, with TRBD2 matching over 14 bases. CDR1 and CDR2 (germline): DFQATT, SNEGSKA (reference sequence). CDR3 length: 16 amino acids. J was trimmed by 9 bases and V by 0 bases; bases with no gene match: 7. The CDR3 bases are TGCAGTGCTAGAGATCCGCGGACTAGCGGGAGGAGTGAGCAGTTCTTC. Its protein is CSARDPRTSGRSEQFF.

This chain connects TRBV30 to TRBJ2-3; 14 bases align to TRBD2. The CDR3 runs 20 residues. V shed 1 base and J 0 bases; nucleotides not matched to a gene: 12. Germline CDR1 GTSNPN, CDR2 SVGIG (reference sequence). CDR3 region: CAWSAFGLAGGASSTDTQYF. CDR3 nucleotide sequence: TGTGCCTGGAGTGCATTCGGACTAGCGGGAGGCGCCTCTAGCACAGATACGCAGTATTTT.

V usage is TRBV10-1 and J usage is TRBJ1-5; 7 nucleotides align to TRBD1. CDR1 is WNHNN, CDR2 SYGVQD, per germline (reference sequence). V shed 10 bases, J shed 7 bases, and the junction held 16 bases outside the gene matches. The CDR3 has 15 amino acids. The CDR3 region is CATPRGQAHGQPQHF. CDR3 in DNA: TGCGCCACCCCCCGAGGACAGGCCCACGGGCAGCCCCAGCATTTT.

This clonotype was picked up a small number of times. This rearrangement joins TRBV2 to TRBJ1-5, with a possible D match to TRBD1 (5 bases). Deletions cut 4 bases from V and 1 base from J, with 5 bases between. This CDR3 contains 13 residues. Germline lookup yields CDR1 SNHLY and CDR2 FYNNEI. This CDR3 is CASSGDSNQPQHF. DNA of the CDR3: TGTGCCAGCAGTGGGGACAGCAATCAGCCCCAGCATTTT.

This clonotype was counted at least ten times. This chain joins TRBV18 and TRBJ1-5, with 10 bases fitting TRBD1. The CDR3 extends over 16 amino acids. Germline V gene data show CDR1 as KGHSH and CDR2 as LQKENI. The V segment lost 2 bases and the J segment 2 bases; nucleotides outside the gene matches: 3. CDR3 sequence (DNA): TGTGCCAGCTCACCATTCGGGACAGGGGGCAATCAGCCCCAGCATTTT. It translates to CASSPFGTGGNQPQHF. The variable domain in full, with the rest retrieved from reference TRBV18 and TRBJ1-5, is NAGVMQNPRHLVRRRGQEARLRCSPMKGHSHVYWYRQLPEEGLKFMVYLQKENIIDESGMPKERFSAEFPKEGPSILRIQQVVRGDSAAYFCASSPFGTGGNQPQHFGDGTRLSIL.

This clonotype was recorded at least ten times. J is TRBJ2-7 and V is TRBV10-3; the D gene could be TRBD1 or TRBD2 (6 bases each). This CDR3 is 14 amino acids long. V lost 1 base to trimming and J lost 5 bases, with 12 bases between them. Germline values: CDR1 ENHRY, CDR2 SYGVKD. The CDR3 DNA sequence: TGTGCCATCAGTGAGTTCTCCGGGGGCCACGAGCAGTACTTC. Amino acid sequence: CAISEFSGGHEQYF.

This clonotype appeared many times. This CDR3 is CSVRGASSYNEQFF. The CDR3 coding sequence is TGCAGCGTCCGAGGGGCGAGCTCCTACAATGAGCAGTTCTTC. V is TRBV29-1 and J is TRBJ2-1; D could derive from TRBD1 or TRBD2 (5 bases each). V lost 6 bases and J lost 0, with 12 bases in between. The CDR3 totals 14 residues. The germline gives CDR1 SQVTM, CDR2 ANQGSEA.

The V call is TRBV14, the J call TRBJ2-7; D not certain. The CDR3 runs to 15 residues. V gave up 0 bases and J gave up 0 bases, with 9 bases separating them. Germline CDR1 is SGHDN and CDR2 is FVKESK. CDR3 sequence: CASSQDLAASYEQYF. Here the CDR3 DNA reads TGTGCCAGCAGCCAAGATCTTGCTGCCTCCTACGAGCAGTACTTC.

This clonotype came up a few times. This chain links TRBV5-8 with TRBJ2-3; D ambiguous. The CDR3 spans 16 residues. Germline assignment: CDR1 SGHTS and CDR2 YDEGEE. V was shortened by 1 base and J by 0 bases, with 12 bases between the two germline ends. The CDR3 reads CASSLRSAPSTDTQYF. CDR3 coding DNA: TGTGCCAGCAGCTTGAGGTCGGCTCCAAGCACAGATACGCAGTATTTT.

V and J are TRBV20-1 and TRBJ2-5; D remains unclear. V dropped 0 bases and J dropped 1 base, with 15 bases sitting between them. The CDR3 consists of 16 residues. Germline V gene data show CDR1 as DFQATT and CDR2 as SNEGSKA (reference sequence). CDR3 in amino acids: CSARDSLDHPQETQYF. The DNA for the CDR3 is TGCAGTGCTAGAGATTCGTTAGACCACCCCCAAGAGACCCAGTACTTC.

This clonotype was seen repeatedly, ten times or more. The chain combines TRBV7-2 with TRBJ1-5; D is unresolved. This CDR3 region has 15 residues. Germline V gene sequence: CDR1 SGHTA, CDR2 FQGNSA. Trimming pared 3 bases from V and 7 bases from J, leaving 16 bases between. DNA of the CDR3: TGTGCCAGCAGCTTCCAGTTCGCGGCTGAGCAGCCCCAGCATTTT. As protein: CASSFQFAAEQPQHF. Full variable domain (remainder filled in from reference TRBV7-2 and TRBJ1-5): GAGVSQSPSNKVTEKGKDVELRCDPISGHTALYWYRQSLGQGLEFLIYFQGNSAPDKSGLPSDRFSAERTGGSVSTLTIQRTQQEDSAVYLCASSFQFAAEQPQHFGDGTRLSIL.